A single sample gave rise to the 20 T cell receptor beta chains below, sequenced in a study of vaccination effects on CD4 cells after COVID-19. These TCRs' antigens remain unknown. Measured with immunoSEQ multiplex PCR; TCRdb has only the in-frame clones, and not every one. This sample has 60,000 to 75,000 clones, with 60% to 75% found just once. With the ViraFEST assay, the study expanded antigen-specific CD4+ T cells using viral peptide pools, then sequenced them. With more than 9 days of culture completed, CD4+ T cells were isolated. A PCR test confirmed that the person had SARS-CoV-2 infection between March and December 2020. The sample consisted of CD4+ T cells from PBMCs cultured with HIV peptides, taken before COVID-19 vaccination. Subset of the sample: HIV-1 Nef peptide pool negative control/reference culture. The origin of the receptors is a human donor who had a prior SARS-CoV-2 infection.

CDR3 nucleotides: TGTGCCAGCAGCGTCGGACTAGCGGGAGTGGCAGATACGCAGTATTTT. Its translation: CASSVGLAGVADTQYF. V and J are TRBV5-4 and TRBJ2-3; TRBD2 agrees at 13 bases. V trimming: 4 bases; J trimming: 4 bases; junction bases outside the gene matches: 6. The CDR3 covers 16 residues. The germline CDR1 and CDR2 sequences are SGHNT and YYREEE (reference sequence).

This sequence joins TRBV3-1 (or the pseudogene TRBV3-2) and TRBJ2-7, with TRBD2 as a possible D gene (6 bases). This CDR3 region has 17 residues. Germline values: CDR1 LGHDT, CDR2 YNNKEL (reference sequence). Trimming took 4 bases from V and 4 from J, leaving 23 bases between them. The CDR3 sequence is CASSRSGGQVWGYEQYF. The CDR3 region has the DNA TGTGCCAGCAGCCGTAGCGGAGGGCAGGTTTGGGGTTACGAGCAGTACTTC.

The V and J genes are TRBV3-1 (or the pseudogene TRBV3-2) and TRBJ2-3; 8 bases match TRBD2. Germline-derived CDR1 and CDR2 are LGHDT and YNNKEL (reference sequence). With 3 bases clipped from V and 4 bases from J, the junction kept 12 bases outside the gene matches. The CDR3 sequence is 17 residues long. The CDR3 region has the DNA TGTGCCAGCAGCCAGAGATCCAGCGGGGGTAGCGCAGATACGCAGTATTTT. Encoded protein: CASSQRSSGGSADTQYF.

The chain couples TRBV6-1 to TRBJ1-3; D ambiguous. Germline CDR1 and CDR2: MNHNS and SASEGT. The CDR3 length is 14 residues. V was cut by 1 base and J by 10 bases, with 14 bases left in between. The CDR3 nucleotides read TGTGCCAGCAGTGAAGGGGAGGGTACGGGGACCATATATTTT. This translates into CASSEGEGTGTIYF.

The chain links TRBV6-5 to TRBJ2-7; TRBD2 matches 12 bases. With V trimmed by 6 bases and J by 3 bases, 6 bases remained unmatched. The V gene's germline CDR1 is MNHEY and CDR2 SVGAGI. This CDR3 has 15 amino acids. CDR3 protein: CASSRGLAGLYEQYF. The CDR3 region has the DNA TGTGCCAGCAGCCGGGGACTAGCGGGCCTCTACGAGCAGTACTTC.

CDR3 bases: TGTGCCAGCAGCTTGGCCGCGGGTCGGACCACAGATACGCAGTATTTT. Its protein is CASSLAAGRTTDTQYF. J is TRBJ2-3 and V is TRBV5-4; D is possibly TRBD2 (5 bases). The V and J ends lost 0 bases and 2 bases respectively, with 13 bases between them. Germline V gene lookup returns CDR1 SGHNT and CDR2 YYREEE (reference sequence). The length of the CDR3 is 16 residues.

The gene calls are TRBV2 and TRBJ1-2; D is undetermined. Trimming took 5 bases from V and 1 from J, leaving 8 bases between them. CDR3 size: 13 residues. Germline loops: CDR1 SNHLY, CDR2 FYNNEI. The CDR3 spells CASSQDLNYGYTF. The CDR3 coding sequence is TGTGCCAGCAGTCAGGATCTTAACTATGGCTACACCTTC.

The chain has TRBV11-3 and TRBJ2-3; 7 bases map to TRBD1. Germline V CDR1 and CDR2: SGHNT, YENEEA. This CDR3 comprises 11 residues. V lost 8 bases, J lost 4 bases, and 0 bases stayed unmatched. CDR3 in DNA: TGTGCCAGCGGACAGGCAGATACGCAGTATTTT. As protein: CASGQADTQYF.

The V call is TRBV5-1, the J call TRBJ1-1; TRBD1 is a possible D gene (5 bases). The CDR3 extends over 16 amino acids. Germline CDR1 SGHRS, CDR2 YFSETQ. Trimming cost V 4 bases and J 0 bases, with 16 bases left between them. CDR3 sequence reads: CASSREGWGMNTEAFF. The CDR3 nucleotides are TGCGCCAGCAGCCGGGAGGGGTGGGGGATGAACACTGAAGCTTTCTTT.

This chain joins TRBV3-1 (or the pseudogene TRBV3-2) and TRBJ2-5; D may be TRBD1 or TRBD2 (6 bases each). The CDR3 totals 14 residues. CDR1 and CDR2 (germline): LGHDT, YNNKEL (reference sequence). Trimming removed 0 bases at V and 7 bases at J, with 12 bases between. The CDR3 protein is CASSQETGAGTQYF. CDR3 sequence (DNA): TGTGCCAGCAGCCAAGAGACGGGGGCCGGGACCCAGTACTTC.

This CDR3 reads CASSPQGVSSYEQYF. CDR3 DNA: TGTGCCAGCTCACCACAGGGGGTGTCCTCCTACGAGCAGTACTTC. This chain uses TRBV18 with TRBJ2-7; D is possibly TRBD1 (6 bases). The CDR3 totals 15 residues. V gave up 1 base and J gave up 0 bases, with 10 bases separating them. The germline gives CDR1 KGHSH, CDR2 LQKENI.

The chain has TRBV6-5 and TRBJ1-4, with TRBD1 matching 7 bases. Trimming at V came to 6 bases and at J to 6 bases, leaving 7 bases not matched to a gene. CDR3 length: 14 residues. Germline CDR1 MNHEY, CDR2 SVGAGI. The CDR3 loop is CASRYRGGDEKLFF. Here the CDR3 DNA reads TGTGCCAGCAGATACAGGGGCGGGGATGAAAAACTGTTTTTT.

The gene calls are TRBV7-9 and TRBJ2-7; D is ambiguous. This CDR3 is 13 amino acids long. The germline V gene encodes CDR1 SEHNR and CDR2 FQNEAQ (reference sequence). The ends were cut back, 1 base at V and 2 bases at J, with 6 bases in the middle. The CDR3 DNA sequence: TGTGCCAGCAGCTTAGACGGCCCCTACGAGCAGTACTTC. It is translated as CASSLDGPYEQYF. Complete variable domain (other parts from reference TRBV7-9 and TRBJ2-7): DTGVSQNPRHKITKRGQNVTFRCDPISEHNRLYWYRQTLGQGPEFLTYFQNEAQLEKSRLLSDRFSAERPKGSFSTLEIQRTEQGDSAMYLCASSLDGPYEQYFGPGTRLTVT.

This chain joins TRBV14 and TRBJ2-1; 7 bases are shared with TRBD2. CDR1 and CDR2 from the germline V gene are SGHDN and FVKESK. This CDR3 contains 15 residues. After removal of 1 base from V and 3 bases from J, the junction contained 3 bases not matched to a gene. In DNA form, the CDR3 reads TGTGCCAGCAGCCAAGTCTGGGGGGGCTACAATGAGCAGTTCTTC. Encoded protein: CASSQVWGGYNEQFF.

The CDR3 spells CASSRAGTGVWSTEAFF. The CDR3 DNA reads as TGTGCCAGCAGTCGAGCCGGGACAGGGGTGTGGAGCACTGAAGCTTTCTTT. V gene TRBV6-6 combines with J gene TRBJ1-1; 10 bases match TRBD1. Germline V lookup: CDR1 MNHNY, CDR2 SVGAGI (reference sequence). V lost 5 bases and J lost 4; bases outside the gene matches: 13. This CDR3 contains 17 residues.

The rearrangement joins TRBV7-9 to TRBJ2-7; D is possibly TRBD1 or TRBD2 (5 bases each). Germline lookup yields CDR1 SEHNR and CDR2 FQNEAQ (reference sequence). Trimming took 4 bases from V and 2 from J, leaving 9 bases between them. The CDR3 covers 13 residues. In DNA, the CDR3 is TGTGCCAGCAGCTCCAGAGGGGCCTACGAGCAGTACTTC. It codes for CASSSRGAYEQYF.

This clone was seen a handful of times. The V and J genes are TRBV18 and TRBJ1-1; D uncertain. Per germline, CDR1 KGHSH and CDR2 LQKENI. Trimming cost V 3 bases and J 0 bases, with 5 bases left between them. The CDR3 runs 13 residues. As DNA, the CDR3 is TGTGCCAGCTCACCCGAGGTGAACACTGAAGCTTTCTTT. Translated, it gives CASSPEVNTEAFF.

This clone appeared a few times. The J gene is TRBJ1-1, the V gene TRBV19; D unresolved. This CDR3 is 13 amino acids long. Germline V gene data show CDR1 as LNHDA and CDR2 as SQIVND (reference sequence). The V end lost 3 bases, the J end lost 0 bases, and 5 bases lay between the germline ends. The CDR3 protein is CASSMVVNTEAFF. The CDR3 DNA reads as TGTGCCAGTAGTATGGTGGTGAACACTGAAGCTTTCTTT.

The chain uses TRBV6-2 or TRBV6-3 and TRBJ2-7; 8 nucleotides align to TRBD2. V lost 6 bases and J lost 2; bases outside the gene matches: 3. This CDR3 has 13 residues. Germline V gene data show CDR1 as MNHEY and CDR2 as SVGEGT. CDR3 DNA sequence: TGTGCCAGCAGCCGAGCGGGGGCCTACGAGCAGTACTTC. Protein product: CASSRAGAYEQYF.

This chain links TRBV18 with TRBJ1-1; D gene ambiguous. V was clipped by 1 base and J by 6 bases, with 9 bases between them. The length of the CDR3 is 13 residues. The V gene's germline CDR1 is KGHSH and CDR2 LQKENI. The chain's CDR3 is CASSPQALAEAFF. The CDR3, as DNA: TGTGCCAGCTCACCACAGGCCCTAGCTGAAGCTTTCTTT.